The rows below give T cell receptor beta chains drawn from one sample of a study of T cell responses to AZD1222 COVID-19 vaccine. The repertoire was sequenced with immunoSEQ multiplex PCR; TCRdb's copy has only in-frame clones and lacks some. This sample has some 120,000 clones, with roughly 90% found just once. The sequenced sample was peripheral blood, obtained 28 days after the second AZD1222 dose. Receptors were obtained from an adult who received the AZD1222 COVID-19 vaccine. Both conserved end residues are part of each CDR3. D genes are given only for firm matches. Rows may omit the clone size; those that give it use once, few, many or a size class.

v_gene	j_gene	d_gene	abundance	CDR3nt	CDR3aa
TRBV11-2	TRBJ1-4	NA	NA	TGTGCCAGCAGCTTAGACGGGGGAGCTAATGAAAAACTGTTTTTT	CASSLDGGANEKLFF
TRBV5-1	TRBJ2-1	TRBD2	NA	TGCGCCAGCAGCTTGCCTAGCGGAAACAATGAGCAGTTCTTC	CASSLPSGNNEQFF
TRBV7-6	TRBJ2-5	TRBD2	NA	TGTGCCAGCAGCTTAGCCGCTAGCGGACAAGAGACCCAGTACTTC	CASSLAASGQETQYF
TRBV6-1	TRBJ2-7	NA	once	TGTGCCAGCAGTGAAAGTGTAGGGCAGGGTGGCAACGAGCAGTACTTC	CASSESVGQGGNEQYF
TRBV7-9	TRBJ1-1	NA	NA	TGTGCCAGCAGCCGTGGGGTAGCAACAGGGAAGACTGAAGCTTTCTTT	CASSRGVATGKTEAFF
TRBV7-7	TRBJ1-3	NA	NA	TGTGCTAGCAGCCCCCTCCAGGGGACGGCTGGAAACACCATATATTTT	CASSPLQGTAGNTIYF
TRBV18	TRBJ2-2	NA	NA	TGTGCCAGCTCAACAACAGGGAACCCGAACACCGGGGAGCTGTTTTTT	CASSTTGNPNTGELFF
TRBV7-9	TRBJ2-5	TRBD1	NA	TGTGCCAGCAGCTCATCCAGGGGACAGGGGGCTTTTGAGACCCAGTACTTC	CASSSSRGQGAFETQYF
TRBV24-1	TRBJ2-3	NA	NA	TGTGCCACCAGTGATTTCCGGGGGCAACACACAGATACGCAGTATTTT	CATSDFRGQHTDTQYF
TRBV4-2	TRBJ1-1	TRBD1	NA	TGTGCCAGCAGCAACGTCGGGACAGGGGTCACTGAAGCTTTCTTT	CASSNVGTGVTEAFF
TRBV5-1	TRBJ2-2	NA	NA	TGCGCCAGCAGCTGGGACACCGGGGAGCTGTTTTTT	CASSWDTGELFF
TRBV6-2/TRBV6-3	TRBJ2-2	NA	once	TGTGCCAGCAGTTACTCCAGGCGGGGGCGTACGGCCGGGGAGCTGTTTTTT	CASSYSRRGRTAGELFF
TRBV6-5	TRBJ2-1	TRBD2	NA	TGTGCCAGCCGGAGGGGAGGGGATGAGCAGTTCTTC	CASRRGGDEQFF
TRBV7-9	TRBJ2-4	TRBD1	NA	TGTGCCAGCAGCTTGACAGGGGGATGGGGAAACATTCAGTACTTC	CASSLTGGWGNIQYF
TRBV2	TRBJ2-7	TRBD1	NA	TGTGCCAGTCGCCAATTTACCGGGACAGGCGCCGAGCAGTACTTC	CASRQFTGTGAEQYF